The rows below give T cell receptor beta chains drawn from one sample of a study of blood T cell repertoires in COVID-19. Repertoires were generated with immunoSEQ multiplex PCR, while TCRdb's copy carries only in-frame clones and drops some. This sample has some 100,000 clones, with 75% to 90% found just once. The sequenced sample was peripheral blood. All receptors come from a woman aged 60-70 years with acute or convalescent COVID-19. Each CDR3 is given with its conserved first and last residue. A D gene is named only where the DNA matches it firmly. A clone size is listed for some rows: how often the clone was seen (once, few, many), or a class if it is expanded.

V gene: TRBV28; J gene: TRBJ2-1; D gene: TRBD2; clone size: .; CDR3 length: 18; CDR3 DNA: TGTGCCAGCAGTTTAGTGAGCGGGGGCTTAGTCTCCTACAATGAGCAGTTCTTC; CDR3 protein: CASSLVSGGLVSYNEQFF
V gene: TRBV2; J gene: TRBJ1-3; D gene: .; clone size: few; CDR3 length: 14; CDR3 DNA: TGTGCCACCGGGACACCTAGCTCTGGAAACACCATATATTTT; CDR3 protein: CATGTPSSGNTIYF
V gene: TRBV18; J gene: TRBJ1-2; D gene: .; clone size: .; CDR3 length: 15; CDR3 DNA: TGTGCCAGCTCACCAAAGGAAGCAGGGGCCCATGGCTACACCTTC; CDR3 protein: CASSPKEAGAHGYTF
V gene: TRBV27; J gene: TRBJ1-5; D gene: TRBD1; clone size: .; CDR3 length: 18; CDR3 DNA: TGTGCCAGCAGACGGACCGGGACAGGGAGGTATAGCAATCAGCCCCAGCATTTT; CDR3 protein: CASRRTGTGRYSNQPQHF
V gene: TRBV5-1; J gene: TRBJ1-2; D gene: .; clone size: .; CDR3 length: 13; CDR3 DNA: TGCGCCAGCAGCTCAGAGGGAAACGGCGGCTACACCTTC; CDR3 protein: CASSSEGNGGYTF
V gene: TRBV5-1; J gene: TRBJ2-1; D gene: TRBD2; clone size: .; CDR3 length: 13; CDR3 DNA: TGCGCCAGCAGCTTAAGCGGGGGGGATGAGCAGTTCTTC; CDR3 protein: CASSLSGGDEQFF
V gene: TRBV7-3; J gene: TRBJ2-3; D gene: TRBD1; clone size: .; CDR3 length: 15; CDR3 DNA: TGTGCCAGCAGCTTAAAAGGGGGCGGCACAGATACGCAGTATTTT; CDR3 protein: CASSLKGGGTDTQYF
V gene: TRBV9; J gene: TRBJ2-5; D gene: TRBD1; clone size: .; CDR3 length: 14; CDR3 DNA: TGTGCCAGCAGCGTAGTGGACAGGTGGGAGACCCAGTACTTC; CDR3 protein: CASSVVDRWETQYF
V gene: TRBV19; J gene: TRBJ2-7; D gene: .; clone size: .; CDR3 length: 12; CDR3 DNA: TGTGCCACCACAGGGCGTCGGTACGAGCAGTACTTC; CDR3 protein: CATTGRRYEQYF
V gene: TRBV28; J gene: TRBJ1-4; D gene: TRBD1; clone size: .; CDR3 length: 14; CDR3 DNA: TGTGCCAGCAGCCGTGACAGGGGGCGTGAAAAACTGTTTTTT; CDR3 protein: CASSRDRGREKLFF
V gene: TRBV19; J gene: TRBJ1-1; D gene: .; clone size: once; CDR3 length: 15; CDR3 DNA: TGTGCCAGTAGTACTAGACCGGGCCGGGGAACTGAAGCTTTCTTT; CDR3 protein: CASSTRPGRGTEAFF
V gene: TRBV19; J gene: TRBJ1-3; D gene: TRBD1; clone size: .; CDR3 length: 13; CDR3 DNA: TGTGCCAGTAGTCCGGACAGGGGTTACACCATATATTTT; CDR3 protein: CASSPDRGYTIYF
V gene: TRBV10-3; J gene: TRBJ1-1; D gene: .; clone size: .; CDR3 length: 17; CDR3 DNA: TGTGCCATCAGTGAGTCAACGTCCGGGCTCCGCGGGCCTGAAGCTTTCTTT; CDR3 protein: CAISESTSGLRGPEAFF
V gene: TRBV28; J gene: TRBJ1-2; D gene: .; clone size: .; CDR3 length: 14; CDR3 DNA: TGTGCCAGCAGTCCTAGCGCCGGTGGGGGTGGCTACACCTTC; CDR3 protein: CASSPSAGGGGYTF
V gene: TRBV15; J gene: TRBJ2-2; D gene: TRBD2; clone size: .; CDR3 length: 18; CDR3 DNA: TGTGCCACCAGCAGAGAGTCCCAAGCGGGGGGGCTAGCCGGGGAGCTGTTTTTT; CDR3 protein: CATSRESQAGGLAGELFF
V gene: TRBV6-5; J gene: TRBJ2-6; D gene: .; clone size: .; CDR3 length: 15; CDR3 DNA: TGTGCCAGCAGTCCTCACAAGTCTGGGGCCAACGTCCTGACTTTC; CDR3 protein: CASSPHKSGANVLTF
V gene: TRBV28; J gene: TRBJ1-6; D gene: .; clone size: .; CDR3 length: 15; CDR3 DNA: TGTGCCAGCAGCCCTGCGGAGTCCTATAATTCACCCCTCCACTTT; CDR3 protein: CASSPAESYNSPLHF
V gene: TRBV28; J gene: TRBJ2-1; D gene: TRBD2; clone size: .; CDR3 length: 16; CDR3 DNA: TGTGCCAGCAGCGGAATTGCCGGGACTATTAATAATGAGCAGTTCTTC; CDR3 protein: CASSGIAGTINNEQFF
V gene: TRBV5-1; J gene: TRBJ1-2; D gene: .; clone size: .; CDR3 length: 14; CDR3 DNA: TGCGCCAGCACACCGATAACCGACAGTTATGGCTACACCTTC; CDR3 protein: CASTPITDSYGYTF
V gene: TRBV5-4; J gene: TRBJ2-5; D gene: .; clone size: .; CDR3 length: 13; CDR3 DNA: TGTGCCAGCAGCTTGGAAGCTAGGGAGACCCAGTACTTC; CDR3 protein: CASSLEARETQYF
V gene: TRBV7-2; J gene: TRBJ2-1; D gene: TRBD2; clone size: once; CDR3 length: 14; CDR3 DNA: TGTGCCAGCAGCCTGGGGGGGACTTCCAATGAGCAGTTCTTC; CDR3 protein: CASSLGGTSNEQFF
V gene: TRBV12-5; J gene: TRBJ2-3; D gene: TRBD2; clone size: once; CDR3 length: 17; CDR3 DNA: TGTGCTAGTGGTTTGGGACTAGCGGCAACTAGCACAGATACGCAGTATTTT; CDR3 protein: CASGLGLAATSTDTQYF
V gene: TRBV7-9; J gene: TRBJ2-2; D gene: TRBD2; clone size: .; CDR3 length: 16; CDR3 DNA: TGTGCCAGCAGCTCCGGACTAGCGGGAGCCACCGGGGAGCTGTTTTTT; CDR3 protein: CASSSGLAGATGELFF
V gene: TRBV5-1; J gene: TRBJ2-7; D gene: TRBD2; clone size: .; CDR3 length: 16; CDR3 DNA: TGCGCCAGCAGCTGGGGGACTAGCGGGAGTTCCTACGAGCAGTACTTC; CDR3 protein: CASSWGTSGSSYEQYF
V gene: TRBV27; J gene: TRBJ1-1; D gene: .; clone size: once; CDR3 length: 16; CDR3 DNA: TGTGCCAGCAGTCTTTATCGACCCGGAGCCGACACTGAAGCTTTCTTT; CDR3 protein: CASSLYRPGADTEAFF
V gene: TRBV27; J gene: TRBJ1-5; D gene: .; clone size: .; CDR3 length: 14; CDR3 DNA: TGTGCCAGCAGTTTGCGGGATCCTGGTCAGCCCCAGCATTTT; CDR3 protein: CASSLRDPGQPQHF
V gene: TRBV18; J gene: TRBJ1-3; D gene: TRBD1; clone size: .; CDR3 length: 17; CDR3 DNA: TGTGCCAGCTCTTCCCGCCCGACAGGGGGCGAACAAAACACCATATATTTT; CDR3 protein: CASSSRPTGGEQNTIYF
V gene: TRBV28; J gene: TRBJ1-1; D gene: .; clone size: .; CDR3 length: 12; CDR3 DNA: TGTGCCTCTCGAGAGGGCGACACTGAAGCTTTCTTT; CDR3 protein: CASREGDTEAFF
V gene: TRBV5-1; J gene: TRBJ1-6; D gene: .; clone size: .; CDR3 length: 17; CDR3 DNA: TGCGCCAGCAGCCCTAGCCCAGGCACGGGCAATAATTCACCCCTCCACTTT; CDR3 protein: CASSPSPGTGNNSPLHF
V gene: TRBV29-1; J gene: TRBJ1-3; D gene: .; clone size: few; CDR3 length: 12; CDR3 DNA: TGCAGCGTTCGGCTGGCGGGGGACACCATATATTTT; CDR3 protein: CSVRLAGDTIYF
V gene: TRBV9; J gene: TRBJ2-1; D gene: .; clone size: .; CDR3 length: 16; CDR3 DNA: TGTGCCAGCAGCGCCAGTGGGAGTCAACCGTGGAATGAGCAGTTCTTC; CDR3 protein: CASSASGSQPWNEQFF
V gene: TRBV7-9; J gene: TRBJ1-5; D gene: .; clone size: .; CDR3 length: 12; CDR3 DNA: TGTGCCAGCAGCTCGCAGGCTCAGCCCCAGCATTTT; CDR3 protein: CASSSQAQPQHF
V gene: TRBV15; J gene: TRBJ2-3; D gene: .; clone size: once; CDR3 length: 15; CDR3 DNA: TGTGCCACCAGCAGAGGAGGGTCTACCACAGATACGCAGTATTTT; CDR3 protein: CATSRGGSTTDTQYF
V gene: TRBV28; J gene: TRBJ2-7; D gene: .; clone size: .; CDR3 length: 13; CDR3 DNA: TGTGCCAGCGCCGGGACATCCTCCTGGGAGCAGTACTTC; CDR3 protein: CASAGTSSWEQYF
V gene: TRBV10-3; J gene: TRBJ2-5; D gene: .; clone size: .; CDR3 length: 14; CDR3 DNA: TGTGCCATTTCTGCCGGGACTCCACAAGAGACCCAGTACTTC; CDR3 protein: CAISAGTPQETQYF
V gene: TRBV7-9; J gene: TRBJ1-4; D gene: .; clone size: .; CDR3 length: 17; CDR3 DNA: TGTGCCAGCAGCTCCAGCACTACGGGGACAACTAATGAAAAACTGTTTTTT; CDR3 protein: CASSSSTTGTTNEKLFF
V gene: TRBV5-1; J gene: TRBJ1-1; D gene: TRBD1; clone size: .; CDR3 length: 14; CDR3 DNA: TGCGCCAGCAGCATGACAGGGGCCTACACTGAAGCTTTCTTT; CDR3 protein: CASSMTGAYTEAFF
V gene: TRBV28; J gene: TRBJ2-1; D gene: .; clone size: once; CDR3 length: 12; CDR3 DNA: TGTGCCAGCATCGGACAGTACAATGAGCAGTTCTTC; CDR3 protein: CASIGQYNEQFF
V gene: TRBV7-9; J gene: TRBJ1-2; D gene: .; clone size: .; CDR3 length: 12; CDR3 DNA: TGTGCCAGCAGTCAGGCTAACTATGGCTACACCTTC; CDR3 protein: CASSQANYGYTF
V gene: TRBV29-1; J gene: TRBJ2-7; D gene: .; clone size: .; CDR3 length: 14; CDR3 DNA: TGCAGCGTTGAAGATCAAGCGTTCTCCTACGAGCAGTACTTC; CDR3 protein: CSVEDQAFSYEQYF
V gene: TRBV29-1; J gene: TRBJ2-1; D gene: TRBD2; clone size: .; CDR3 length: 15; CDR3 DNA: TGCAGCGTTGGTATTCCTAGCGGGAGTGGGAATGAGCAGTTCTTC; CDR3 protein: CSVGIPSGSGNEQFF
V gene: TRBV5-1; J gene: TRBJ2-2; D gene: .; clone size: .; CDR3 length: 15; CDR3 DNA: TGCGCCAGCAGCTTGGGCCGGACCTCCTCAGGGCAGCTGTTTTTT; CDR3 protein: CASSLGRTSSGQLFF
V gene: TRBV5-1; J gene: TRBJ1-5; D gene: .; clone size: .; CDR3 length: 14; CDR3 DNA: TGCGCCAGCAGCTTGGCCGGGGGAGGTCAGCCCCAGCATTTT; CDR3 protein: CASSLAGGGQPQHF
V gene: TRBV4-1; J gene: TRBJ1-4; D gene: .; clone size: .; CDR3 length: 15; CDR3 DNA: TGCGCCAGCAGCCAAGGGGCGCGGGAGCACGAAAAACTGTTTTTT; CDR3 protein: CASSQGAREHEKLFF
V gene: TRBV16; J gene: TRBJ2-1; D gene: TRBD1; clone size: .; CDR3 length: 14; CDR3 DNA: TGTGCCAGCAGCCCACGGACAGGGACCAATGAGCAGTTCTTC; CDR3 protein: CASSPRTGTNEQFF
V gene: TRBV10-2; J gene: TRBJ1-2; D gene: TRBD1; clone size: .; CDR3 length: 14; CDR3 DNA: TGCGCCAGCAGAAGGGACAGGGGGCGGTCTGGCTACACCTTC; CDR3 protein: CASRRDRGRSGYTF
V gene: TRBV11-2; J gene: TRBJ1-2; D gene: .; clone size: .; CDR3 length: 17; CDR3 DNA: TGTGCCAGCAGCCGGACCGGGACTTTCCCACTGACCTATGGCTACACCTTC; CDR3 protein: CASSRTGTFPLTYGYTF
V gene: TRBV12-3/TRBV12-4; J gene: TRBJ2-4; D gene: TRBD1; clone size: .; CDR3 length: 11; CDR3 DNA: TGTGCCAGCAGCTGGGGACAGGGTATGTACTTC; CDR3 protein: CASSWGQGMYF
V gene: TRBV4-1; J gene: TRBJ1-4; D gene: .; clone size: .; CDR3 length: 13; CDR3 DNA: TGCGCCAGCAGTCTTCGAACGGGTGAAAAACTGTTTTTT; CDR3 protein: CASSLRTGEKLFF
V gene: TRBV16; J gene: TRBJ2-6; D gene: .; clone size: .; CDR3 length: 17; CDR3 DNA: TGTGCCAGCAGCCCACTTTCCCCAGGTTCTGGGGCCAACGTCCTGACTTTC; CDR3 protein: CASSPLSPGSGANVLTF